This entry describes one T cell receptor beta chain. Its antigen remains unknown. Data came from immunoSEQ multiplex PCR; TCRdb stores just in-frame clones and leaves some out. The repertoire holds roughly 280,000 clones, with around 85% as singletons. This entry is derived from a study of cytomegalovirus exposure and HLA in healthy donors. CDR3 size: 15 residues. Unmatched junction bases numbered 9, after V lost 2 bases and J lost 8 bases. Germline assignment: CDR1 GTSNPN and CDR2 SVGIG (reference sequence). Overall study findings and caveats: The study designated roughly 160 TCR beta chains cytomegalovirus-associated. Confirmation was obtained in vitro that three CMV-associated chains are specific for CMV antigens. In the 120 validation repertoires, around 95% of cluster scores exceeded 0, per a later analysis.

J is TRBJ1-6 and V is TRBV30; 7 positions agree with TRBD1. This TCR came from a young woman in good health and CMV-seronegative. Sequenced sample: PBMCs. The DNA for the CDR3 is TGTGCCTGGAGTATACAGGGGTTCAGGGATTCACCCCTCCACTTT. This codes for CAWSIQGFRDSPLHF.